This T cell receptor beta chain was found in a study of T cell responses to AZD1222 COVID-19 vaccine. This clone was recorded once. Antigen specificity is unknown. Germline V gene sequence: CDR1 SNHLY, CDR2 FYNNEI. With 6 bases removed from V and 2 bases from J, the gap between germline ends came to 13 bases. The CDR3 loop spans 14 amino acids. TCRdb's table, derived via immunoSEQ multiplex PCR, lists solely in-frame clones and lacks some. Of about 97,000 clones in the sample, about 88% were seen once. Study conclusions and caveats: The study identified only six AZD1222 recipients as seropositive at baseline. Within unmutated variant regions lay the reported targets of nearly half of spike-specific TCRs. When two AZD1222 doses had been given, Spike-specific TCR breadth and depth rose.

The TCR comes from an adult in good health. The sample in question was peripheral blood, obtained on day 0 of AZD1222 vaccination. V gene TRBV2 combines with J gene TRBJ1-1, with a possible D match to TRBD1 (5 bases). The DNA of the CDR3 is TGTGCCAGCAGCCCCGGGACTCGAAACACTGAAGCTTTCTTT. The encoded protein is CASSPGTRNTEAFF.